This TCR beta chain was retrieved from a study of T cell repertoires in cytomegalovirus infection. V was clipped by 1 base and J by 2 bases, with 5 bases between them. Germline-derived CDR1 and CDR2 are DFQATT and SNEGSKA (reference sequence). This CDR3 region has 12 residues. TCRdb passed the reads through MiXCR, listing each CDR3 protein once. The table records about 920,000 distinct CDR3 sequences, under 40% of them present only once. To note about this clonotype: Antigen: not known.

The clonotype originates from a human donor in good health (CMV status not recorded). Some clones in this sample may be carry-over from other donors' samples. The specimen comprised cultured CD8+ T cells from PBMCs, sampled from culture after CMV antigen stimulation. The chain joins TRBV20-1 to TRBJ1-2; D gene uncertain. CDR3 sequence: CSARVENYGYTF. The CDR3 nucleotides read TGCAGTGCTAGAGTGGAGAACTATGGCTACACCTTC.